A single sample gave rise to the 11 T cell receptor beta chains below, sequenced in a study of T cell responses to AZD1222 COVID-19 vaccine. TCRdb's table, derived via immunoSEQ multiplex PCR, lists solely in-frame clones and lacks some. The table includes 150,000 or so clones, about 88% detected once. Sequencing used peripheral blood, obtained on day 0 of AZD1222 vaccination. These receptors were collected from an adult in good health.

CDR3 nucleotides: TGTGCCAGCAGCTCCGACAGAAATTCACCCCTCCACTTT. It yields the protein CASSSDRNSPLHF. This chain links TRBV7-3 with TRBJ1-6; D may be TRBD1 (5 bases). V lost 4 bases and J 7 bases, leaving 8 bases between the germline ends. The CDR3 runs to 13 residues. Looked up from germline, CDR1 is SGHTA and CDR2 is FQGTGA.

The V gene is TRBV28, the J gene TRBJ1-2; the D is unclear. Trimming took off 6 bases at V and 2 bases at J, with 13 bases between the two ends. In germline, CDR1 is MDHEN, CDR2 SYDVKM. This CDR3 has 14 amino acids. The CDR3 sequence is CASSIQRRNYGYTF. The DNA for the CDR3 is TGTGCCAGCAGCATACAGAGGAGAAACTATGGCTACACCTTC.

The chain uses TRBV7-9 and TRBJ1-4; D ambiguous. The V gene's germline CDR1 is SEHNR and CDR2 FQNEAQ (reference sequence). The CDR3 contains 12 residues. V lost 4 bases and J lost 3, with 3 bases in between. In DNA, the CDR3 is TGTGCCAGCAGCTCCTCTAATGAAAAACTGTTTTTT. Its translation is CASSSSNEKLFF.

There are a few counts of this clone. CDR3 region: CASSPRGGGGGDTQYF. The CDR3 DNA reads as TGTGCCAGCAGCCCCCGGGGAGGGGGTGGTGGAGATACGCAGTATTTT. The gene calls are TRBV3-1 (or the pseudogene TRBV3-2) and TRBJ2-3; tentative D call: TRBD2 (7 bases). Looked up from germline, CDR1 is LGHDT and CDR2 is YNNKEL (reference sequence). The CDR3 extends over 16 amino acids. The V end was cut by 4 bases, the J end by 5 bases, with 19 bases between.

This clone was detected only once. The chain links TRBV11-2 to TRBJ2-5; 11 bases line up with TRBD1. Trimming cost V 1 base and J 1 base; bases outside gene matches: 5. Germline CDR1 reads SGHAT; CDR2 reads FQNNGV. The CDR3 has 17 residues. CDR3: CASSLGADRGRQETQYF. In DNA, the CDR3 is TGTGCCAGCAGCTTAGGAGCGGACAGGGGGCGCCAAGAGACCCAGTACTTC.

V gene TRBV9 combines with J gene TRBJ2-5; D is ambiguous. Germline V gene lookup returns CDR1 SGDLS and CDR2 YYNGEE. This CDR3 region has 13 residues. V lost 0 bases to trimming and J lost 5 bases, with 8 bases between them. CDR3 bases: TGTGCCAGCAGCGTAGAGGGAAGGGAGACCCAGTACTTC. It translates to CASSVEGRETQYF.

DNA of the CDR3: TGTGCCACCAAAAAAGCGGGAGGTGAGAATACGCAGTATTTT. Residues: CATKKAGGENTQYF. The V gene is TRBV7-2, the J gene TRBJ2-3; 9 bases line up with TRBD2. This CDR3 contains 14 residues. Germline V gene lookup returns CDR1 SGHTA and CDR2 FQGNSA. Unmatched junction bases numbered 12, after V lost 10 bases and J lost 7 bases.

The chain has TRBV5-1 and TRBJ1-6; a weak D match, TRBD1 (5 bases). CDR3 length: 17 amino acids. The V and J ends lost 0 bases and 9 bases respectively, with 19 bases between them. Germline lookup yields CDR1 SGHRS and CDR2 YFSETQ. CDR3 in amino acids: CASSLAAGSTSGSPLHF. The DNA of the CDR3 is TGCGCCAGCAGCTTGGCGGCAGGGAGTACGAGTGGTTCACCCCTCCACTTT. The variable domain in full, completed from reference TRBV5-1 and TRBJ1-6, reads KAGVTQTPRYLIKTRGQQVTLSCSPISGHRSVSWYQQTPGQGLQFLFEYFSETQRNKGNFPGRFSGRQFSNSRSEMNVSTLELGDSALYLCASSLAAGSTSGSPLHFGNGTRLTVT.

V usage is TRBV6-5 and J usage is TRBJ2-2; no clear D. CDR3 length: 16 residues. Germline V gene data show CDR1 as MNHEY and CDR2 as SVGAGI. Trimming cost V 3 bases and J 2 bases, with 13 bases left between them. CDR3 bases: TGTGCCAGCAGTTATGCCCAGACGGTTAACACCGGGGAGCTGTTTTTT. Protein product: CASSYAQTVNTGELFF.

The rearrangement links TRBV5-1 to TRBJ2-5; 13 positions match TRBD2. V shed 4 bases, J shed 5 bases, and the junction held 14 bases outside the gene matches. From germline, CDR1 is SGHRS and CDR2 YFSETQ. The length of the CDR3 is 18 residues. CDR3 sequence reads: CASSTGLAGVTPGETQYF. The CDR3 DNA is TGCGCCAGCAGCACTGGACTAGCGGGAGTTACACCAGGGGAGACCCAGTACTTC.

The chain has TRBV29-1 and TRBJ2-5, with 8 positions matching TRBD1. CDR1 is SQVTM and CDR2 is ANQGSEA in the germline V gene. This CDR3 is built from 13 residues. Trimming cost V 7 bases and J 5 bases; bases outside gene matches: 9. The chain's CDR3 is CSASTGVIETQYF. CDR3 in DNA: TGCAGCGCCTCGACAGGGGTAATCGAGACCCAGTACTTC.